Below are 29 T cell receptor beta chains sequenced from a single sample in a study of T cell responses to AZD1222 COVID-19 vaccine (dated by TCRdb to the early 2020s). This specimen's time point label, interpreted: baseline before first vaccination. The method was the immunoSEQ multiplex PCR assay. This immuneACCESS table, as held by TCRdb, lists in-frame sequences with V and J called but not all clones. Of the missing ones, under half trace to an unresolved V gene in checked studies; the others have no known cause. For this sample there are under 100,000 clones; more than 85% appear just once. In total, the top ten clones hold over 4.5% of the sample. Sequencing used peripheral blood, obtained on day 0 of AZD1222 vaccination. Every receptor here comes from an adult in good health.

V gene TRBV7-2 combines with J gene TRBJ2-2; maybe TRBD2 (6 bases). There are 15 residues in the CDR3. The germline V and J ends were trimmed by 5 bases and 6 bases, with 16 bases remaining between them. CDR1 and CDR2 (germline): SGHTA, FQGNSA. Written as DNA, the CDR3 is TGTGCCAGCAGCCAGTCATGGGGGGTGGCCGGGGAGCTGTTTTTT. Protein product: CASSQSWGVAGELFF.

V usage is TRBV19 and J usage is TRBJ1-3; D remains unclear. The CDR3 is made up of 13 amino acids. Germline CDR1 reads LNHDA; CDR2 reads SQIVND (reference sequence). Trimming pared 2 bases from V and 0 bases from J, leaving 2 bases between. The CDR3 DNA is TGTGCCAGTAGTATAAACTCTGGAAACACCATATATTTT. It yields the protein CASSINSGNTIYF. The full variable domain, with the rest looked up from reference TRBV19 and TRBJ1-3, is DGGITQSPKYLFRKEGQNVTLSCEQNLNHDAMYWYRQDPGQGLRLIYYSQIVNDFQKGDIAEGYSVSREKKESFPLTVTSAQKNPTAFYLCASSINSGNTIYFGEGSWLTVV.

The chain combines TRBV27 with TRBJ1-1; D uncertain. The V end lost 3 bases, the J end lost 3 bases, and 17 bases lay between the germline ends. CDR3 size: 16 residues. The germline CDR1 and CDR2 sequences are MNHEY and SMNVEV (reference sequence). CDR3 DNA: TGTGCCAGCAGTTTGCCCCAGCCGGGTTTGGACACTGAAGCTTTCTTT. It codes for CASSLPQPGLDTEAFF.

The V gene is TRBV6-5, the J gene TRBJ1-1, with 7 nucleotides matching TRBD1. CDR3 length: 14 residues. V shed 5 bases, J shed 4 bases, and the junction held 7 bases outside the gene matches. CDR1 MNHEY and CDR2 SVGAGI come from the germline V gene. The CDR3 here is CASSPTGDLTEAFF. CDR3 DNA sequence: TGTGCCAGCAGTCCAACAGGGGACCTCACTGAAGCTTTCTTT.

This clone was detected only a few times. The chain recombines TRBV6-4 with TRBJ2-3; 8 bases agree with TRBD2. The CDR3 runs to 15 residues. The trim removed 3 bases at V and 0 bases at J, leaving 2 bases unmatched. Germline CDR1 MRHNA, CDR2 SNTAGT. Here the CDR3 reads CASSETGGSTDTQYF. CDR3 coding DNA: TGTGCCAGCAGTGAGACGGGGGGGAGCACAGATACGCAGTATTTT.

The chain recombines TRBV9 with TRBJ1-3; D call uncertain. The CDR3 consists of 16 residues. V lost 4 bases and J lost 3, with 17 bases in between. Germline CDR1 is SGDLS and CDR2 is YYNGEE. The CDR3 spells CASSSVPKTFGNTIYF. CDR3 nucleotide sequence: TGTGCCAGCAGCTCTGTACCGAAGACTTTTGGAAACACCATATATTTT. Supplemented by reference TRBV9 and TRBJ1-3, the full variable domain reads DSGVTQTPKHLITATGQRVTLRCSPRSGDLSVYWYQQSLDQGLQFLIQYYNGEERAKGNILERFSAQQFPDLHSELNLSSLELGDSALYFCASSSVPKTFGNTIYFGEGSWLTVV.

The chain is built from TRBV7-3 and TRBJ1-6; D is uncertain. Germline CDR1 and CDR2: SGHTA and FQGTGA. V lost 5 bases and J lost 0, with 11 bases in between. There are 16 residues in the CDR3. Here the CDR3 DNA reads TGTGCCAGCAGCGATGGACGGAGCTCCTATAATTCACCCCTCCACTTT. This sequence encodes CASSDGRSSYNSPLHF.

This rearrangement joins TRBV4-3 to TRBJ1-3; D is unresolved. This CDR3 comprises 16 residues. The V end was cut by 1 base, the J end by 2 bases, with 12 bases between. In germline, CDR1 is LGHNA, CDR2 YSLEER. The CDR3 reads CASSQVYIVAGNTIYF. CDR3 bases: TGCGCCAGCAGCCAAGTCTATATCGTCGCTGGAAACACCATATATTTT.

The CDR3 loop is CASSPRPATNEKLFF. The CDR3 nucleotides read TGTGCCAGCAGCCCCAGGCCGGCAACTAATGAAAAACTGTTTTTT. The J gene is TRBJ1-4, the V gene TRBV9; D is undetermined. This CDR3 has 15 residues. Per the germline V gene, CDR1 is SGDLS and CDR2 is YYNGEE. The germline V and J ends were trimmed by 4 bases and 0 bases, with 10 bases remaining between them.

The chain combines TRBV29-1 with TRBJ2-7, with 7 bases matching TRBD1. The germline V gene encodes CDR1 SQVTM and CDR2 ANQGSEA. J was trimmed by 3 bases and V by 6 bases; bases with no gene match: 8. The CDR3 contains 13 residues. The CDR3 region is CSVNRGSIYEQYF. For the CDR3, the DNA is TGCAGCGTGAACAGGGGATCTATCTACGAGCAGTACTTC.

This chain joins TRBV10-1 and TRBJ1-6; D is uncertain. The CDR3 spans 13 residues. V lost 4 bases, J lost 7 bases, and 8 bases lay in between. The germline CDR1 and CDR2 sequences are WNHNN and SYGVQD (reference sequence). CDR3 sequence reads: CASSGRENSPLHF. In DNA form, the CDR3 reads TGCGCCAGCAGTGGAAGGGAAAATTCACCCCTCCACTTT.

This rearrangement joins TRBV10-3 to TRBJ1-2; D ambiguous. The V end was cut by 8 bases, the J end by 5 bases, with 6 bases between. The CDR3 consists of 10 residues. Germline V gene data show CDR1 as ENHRY and CDR2 as SYGVKD. CDR3 in DNA: TGTGCCATCGGGGAATATGGCTACACCTTC. Its protein is CAIGEYGYTF.

This chain links TRBV6-1 with TRBJ1-1; D uncertain. V was cut by 1 base and J by 0 bases, with 6 bases left in between. Germline V CDR1 and CDR2: MNHNS, SASEGT. The CDR3 spans 14 residues. The CDR3: CASSEVYLNTEAFF. CDR3 coding DNA: TGTGCCAGCAGTGAAGTATACTTGAACACTGAAGCTTTCTTT.

This chain connects TRBV25-1 to TRBJ1-4, with a weak D call TRBD1 (6 bases). This CDR3 is 15 amino acids long. Germline V gene sequence: CDR1 MGHDK, CDR2 SYGVNS. Deletions cut 4 bases from V and 0 bases from J, with 9 bases between. In DNA form, the CDR3 reads TGTGCCAGCAGTGTCAGGGGTGCAACTAATGAAAAACTGTTTTTT. This codes for CASSVRGATNEKLFF.

The chain combines TRBV6-2 or TRBV6-3 with TRBJ1-5, with 10 bases that match TRBD1. The CDR3 is 16 amino acids. After removal of 2 bases from V and 1 base from J, the junction contained 2 bases not matched to a gene. The germline V gene has CDR1 MNHEY and CDR2 SVGEGT. CDR3 loop: CASSYRGQGSNQPQHF. CDR3 nucleotide sequence: TGTGCCAGCAGTTACCGGGGACAGGGGAGCAATCAGCCCCAGCATTTT.

V gene TRBV19 combines with J gene TRBJ2-4, with D unresolved. V shed 0 bases and J shed 5 bases, with 8 bases lying between them. The CDR3 runs to 14 residues. CDR1 is LNHDA and CDR2 is SQIVND in the germline V gene (reference sequence). In DNA, the CDR3 is TGTGCCAGTAGTATAGAAGGGAATCAAAACATTCAGTACTTC. Amino acids: CASSIEGNQNIQYF.

As to this clone: Its ends do not fully match the called genes, so a read error is possible. The V and J genes are TRBV27 and TRBJ1-3; 7 bases line up with TRBD1. Germline V gene lookup returns CDR1 MNHEY and CDR2 SMNVEV (reference sequence). The CDR3 is made up of 15 amino acids. For the CDR3, the DNA is TGTGCCAGCGGTTTGACAGGGATCTCTGGAAACACCATATATTTT. Protein sequence: CASGLTGISGNTIYF.

The chain couples TRBV6-6 to TRBJ2-4; D gene unclear. Germline loops: CDR1 MNHNY, CDR2 SVGAGI (reference sequence). The CDR3 totals 13 residues. V lost 0 bases, J lost 6 bases, and 6 bases lay in between. CDR3 sequence: CASSYSATNIQYF. The CDR3 DNA reads as TGTGCCAGCAGTTACTCGGCGACAAACATTCAGTACTTC.

V usage is TRBV18 and J usage is TRBJ1-6; D unresolved. V lost 0 bases, J lost 10 bases, and 4 bases lay in between. The CDR3 is 12 amino acids. The germline V gene encodes CDR1 KGHSH and CDR2 LQKENI. The CDR3 nucleotides are TGTGCCAGCTCACCACCCGGCTCACCCCTCCACTTT. This translates into CASSPPGSPLHF.

J is TRBJ1-5 and V is TRBV4-2; D gene unclear. There are 15 residues in the CDR3. CDR1 LGHNA and CDR2 YNFKEQ come from the germline V gene. Trimming took off 0 bases at V and 4 bases at J, with 10 bases between the two ends. DNA of the CDR3: TGTGCCAGCAGCCAAGATTTCCAGGCTAATCAGCCCCAGCATTTT. This translates into CASSQDFQANQPQHF.

The chain carries TRBV3-1 (or the pseudogene TRBV3-2) and TRBJ2-2; 10 positions agree with TRBD1. The CDR3 has 17 amino acids. V gave up 1 base and J gave up 0 bases; unmatched junction bases: 2. The germline CDR1 and CDR2 sequences are LGHDT and YNNKEL (reference sequence). DNA for the CDR3: TGTGCCAGCAGCCAAGTAGGGACAGGGGCGAACACCGGGGAGCTGTTTTTT. Protein product: CASSQVGTGANTGELFF.

J is TRBJ2-2 and V is TRBV5-1; 8 bases agree with TRBD2. The CDR3 is made up of 16 amino acids. The junction had 5 bases not matched to a gene; V was cut back by 2 bases and J by 2 bases. Germline CDR1 is SGHRS and CDR2 is YFSETQ. CDR3 sequence (DNA): TGCGCCAGCAGCTTCGCTCTAGCGGGTAACACCGGGGAGCTGTTTTTT. Protein: CASSFALAGNTGELFF.

The J gene is TRBJ2-1, the V gene TRBV27, with D maybe TRBD1 (6 bases). The CDR3 length is 14 residues. CDR1 and CDR2 from the germline V gene are MNHEY and SMNVEV (reference sequence). V lost 2 bases, J lost 8 bases, and 13 bases lay in between. CDR3 sequence (DNA): TGTGCCAGCAGTTTAGTGGGGCCAGGGGATGAGCAGTTCTTC. Its translation: CASSLVGPGDEQFF.

In the case of this clone: Within the sample, other DNA sequences also encode this same CDR3. This sequence joins TRBV5-1 and TRBJ1-3; no definite D call. Germline V gene lookup returns CDR1 SGHRS and CDR2 YFSETQ. The germline V and J ends were trimmed by 0 bases and 0 bases, with 4 bases remaining between them. This CDR3 is 14 amino acids long. CDR3 sequence: CASSLGTSGNTIYF. The CDR3 DNA reads TGCGCCAGCAGCTTGGGGACCTCTGGAAACACCATATATTTT.

CDR3 in amino acids: CASSSSGGVYNEQFF. CDR3 in DNA: TGCGCCAGCAGTTCCAGCGGGGGGGTCTACAATGAGCAGTTCTTC. This chain links TRBV10-2 with TRBJ2-1, with 10 positions matching TRBD2. V shed 5 bases and J 3 bases; nucleotides not matched to a gene: 4. The CDR3 length is 15 residues. Per the germline V gene, CDR1 is WSHSY and CDR2 is SAAADI.

CDR3 residues: CAWSGARSYEQYF. The CDR3 DNA is TGTGCCTGGAGTGGGGCACGGTCCTACGAGCAGTACTTC. The chain combines TRBV30 with TRBJ2-7; no reliable D call. CDR3 size: 13 residues. Looked up from germline, CDR1 is GTSNPN and CDR2 is SVGIG (reference sequence). V was trimmed by 1 base and J by 1 base, leaving 8 bases between them.

The chain recombines TRBV6-5 with TRBJ1-5, with D possibly being TRBD1 (5 bases). This CDR3 has 14 residues. Germline values: CDR1 MNHEY, CDR2 SVGAGI. V lost 6 bases, J lost 3 bases, and 12 bases lay in between. CDR3 loop: CASSKGRLNQPQHF. In DNA form, the CDR3 reads TGTGCCAGCAGCAAGGGGCGGCTCAATCAGCCCCAGCATTTT.

The J gene is TRBJ1-1, the V gene TRBV6-2 or TRBV6-3; no clear D. This CDR3 spans 11 amino acids. CDR1 is MNHEY and CDR2 is SVGEGT in the germline V gene. Trimming removed 6 bases at V and 7 bases at J, with 9 bases between. The CDR3 nucleotides read TGTGCCAGCAGCCGAACCCGTGAAGCTTTCTTT. It codes for CASSRTREAFF.

This clone was observed a single time. The chain links TRBV5-6 to TRBJ2-5; D gene ambiguous. Trimming removed 2 bases at V and 4 bases at J, with 3 bases between. The germline gives CDR1 SGHDT, CDR2 YYEEEE. The CDR3 consists of 11 residues. CDR3: CASSFVETQYF. In DNA, the CDR3 is TGTGCCAGCAGCTTCGTAGAGACCCAGTACTTC.